The 10 T cell receptor beta chains reported below all come from one sample, sequenced in a study of blood T cell repertoires in COVID-19. Produced via immunoSEQ multiplex PCR; TCRdb's table is partial and in-frame only. The sample includes tens of thousands of clones, approximately 82% of them seen just once. The sequencing input was peripheral blood. These receptors all come from a man between 60 and 75 years old with acute or convalescent COVID-19.

This clone was found a few times. V and J are TRBV5-6 and TRBJ1-2; 8 positions agree with TRBD1. The CDR3 runs to 13 residues. J lost 8 bases, V lost 4 bases, and 7 bases had no gene match. Germline loops: CDR1 SGHDT, CDR2 YYEEEE. The chain's CDR3 is CASSLGQARGYTF. The CDR3 DNA reads as TGTGCCAGCAGCCTGGGACAGGCCCGGGGCTACACCTTC.

The CDR3 here is CASSPTGEGEKLFF. The CDR3 DNA sequence: TGTGCCAGCAGTCCGACAGGGGAGGGTGAAAAACTGTTTTTT. The chain recombines TRBV4-2 with TRBJ1-4; TRBD1 matches 8 bases. Germline assignment: CDR1 LGHNA and CDR2 YNFKEQ. This CDR3 is built from 14 residues. The J segment lost 7 bases and the V segment lost 6 bases, leaving 7 bases of the junction unmatched.

The CDR3 sequence: CATQGKFATNEKLFF. The CDR3 DNA follows: TGTGCCACACAGGGGAAATTTGCAACTAATGAAAAACTGTTTTTT. V is TRBV7-9 and J is TRBJ1-4; 7 bases match TRBD1. This CDR3 has 15 residues. Trimming cost V 10 bases and J 0 bases; bases outside gene matches: 8. Germline V gene data show CDR1 as SEHNR and CDR2 as FQNEAQ (reference sequence).

The chain uses TRBV11-2 and TRBJ1-2; TRBD1 is a possible D gene (6 bases). Trimming removed 4 bases at V and 8 bases at J, with 29 bases between. This CDR3 contains 18 residues. CDR1 and CDR2 (germline): SGHAT, FQNNGV. CDR3 in amino acids: CASSSTSGTFETLWGYTF. The CDR3 bases are TGTGCCAGCAGCTCCACTTCCGGGACATTTGAAACCCTATGGGGCTACACCTTC. The full variable domain, its missing parts supplied by reference TRBV11-2 and TRBJ1-2, is EAGVAQSPRYKIIEKRQSVAFWCNPISGHATLYWYQQILGQGPKLLIQFQNNGVVDDSQLPKDRFSAERLKGVDSTLKIQPAKLEDSAVYLCASSSTSGTFETLWGYTFGSGTRLTVV.

The J gene is TRBJ2-7, the V gene TRBV7-3; 7 bases are a match to TRBD1. This CDR3 contains 15 residues. Looked up from germline, CDR1 is SGHTA and CDR2 is FQGTGA. The trim removed 5 bases at V and 7 bases at J, leaving 14 bases unmatched. CDR3 coding DNA: TGTGCCAGCAGCCGAGTGGCGACAGGGCAGGATGAGCAGTACTTC. The encoded protein is CASSRVATGQDEQYF.

J is TRBJ2-6 and V is TRBV4-2, with D unclear. CDR1 and CDR2 (germline): LGHNA, YNFKEQ. V shed 6 bases and J shed 0 bases, with 9 bases lying between them. The CDR3 is 15 residues long. The CDR3 DNA sequence: TGTGCCAGCAGGGCAGGCCACTCTGGGGCCAACGTCCTGACTTTC. As protein: CASRAGHSGANVLTF.

J is TRBJ2-3 and V is TRBV9; D perhaps matches TRBD1 (5 bases). The V end lost 2 bases, the J end lost 4 bases, and 14 bases lay between the germline ends. The germline gives CDR1 SGDLS, CDR2 YYNGEE. The CDR3 contains 15 residues. The CDR3 coding sequence is TGTGCCAGCAGCGTGACACTATTAGGGGCAGATACGCAGTATTTT. Its protein is CASSVTLLGADTQYF.

V is TRBV11-1 and J is TRBJ2-5, with D perhaps matching TRBD1 (6 bases). Germline CDR1 is SGHAT and CDR2 is FQDESV (reference sequence). The CDR3 runs to 15 residues. V was pared by 4 bases and J by 5 bases, with 17 bases between. This CDR3 reads CASSSQGGEGETQYF. The CDR3 DNA follows: TGTGCCAGCAGCTCTCAAGGGGGAGAGGGCGAGACCCAGTACTTC.

The chain is built from TRBV19 and TRBJ2-7, with TRBD1 matching 10 bases. Per the germline V gene, CDR1 is LNHDA and CDR2 is SQIVND (reference sequence). The CDR3 contains 15 residues. Unmatched junction bases numbered 7, after V lost 4 bases and J lost 4 bases. CDR3 DNA sequence: TGTGCCAGTAGTACCCGCCCGGGACAGGGGTACGAGCAGTACTTC. Protein sequence: CASSTRPGQGYEQYF.

This clone was seen a single time. J is TRBJ1-1 and V is TRBV2; the match to TRBD1 covers 7 bases. Losses at the gene ends were 5 bases for V and 7 bases for J; bases not matched to a gene: 7. Germline assignment: CDR1 SNHLY and CDR2 FYNNEI. The CDR3 consists of 13 residues. The chain's CDR3 is CASSPTGMGEAFF. The CDR3 DNA sequence: TGTGCCAGCAGTCCGACAGGGATGGGTGAAGCTTTCTTT.